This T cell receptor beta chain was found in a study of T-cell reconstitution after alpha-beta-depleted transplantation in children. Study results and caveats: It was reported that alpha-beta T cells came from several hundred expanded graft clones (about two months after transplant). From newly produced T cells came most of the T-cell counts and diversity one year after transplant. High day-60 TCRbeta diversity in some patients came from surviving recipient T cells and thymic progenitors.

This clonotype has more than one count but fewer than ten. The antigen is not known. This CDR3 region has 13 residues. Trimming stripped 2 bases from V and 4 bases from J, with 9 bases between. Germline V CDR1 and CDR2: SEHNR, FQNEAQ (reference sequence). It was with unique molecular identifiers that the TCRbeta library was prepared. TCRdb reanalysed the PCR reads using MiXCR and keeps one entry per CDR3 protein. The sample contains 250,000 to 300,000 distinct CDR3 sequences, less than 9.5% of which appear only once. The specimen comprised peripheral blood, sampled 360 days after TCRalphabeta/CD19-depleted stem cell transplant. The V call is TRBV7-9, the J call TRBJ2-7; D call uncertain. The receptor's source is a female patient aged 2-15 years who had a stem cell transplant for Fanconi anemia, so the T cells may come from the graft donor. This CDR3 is CASSLTSTYEQYF. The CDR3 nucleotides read TGTGCCAGCAGCTTAACTTCTACGTACGAGCAGTACTTC. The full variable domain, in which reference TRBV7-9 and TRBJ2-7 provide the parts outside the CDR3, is DTGVSQNPRHKITKRGQNVTFRCDPISEHNRLYWYRQTLGQGPEFLTYFQNEAQLEKSRLLSDRFSAERPKGSFSTLEIQRTEQGDSAMYLCASSLTSTYEQYFGPGTRLTVT.